This T cell receptor beta chain appears in the sequencing data of a study of shared clonotypes between healthy human individuals. Selected positively for CCR7 and CD45RO-negative, naive CD8 cells excluded terminally differentiated effector memory CD45RA+ cells. V lost 3 bases, J lost 6 bases, and 6 bases stayed unmatched. The germline gives CDR1 KGHSH, CDR2 LQKENI. The CDR3 spans 14 residues. How the authors handled the data: ImmunoSEQ only sent back junction sequences with no quality scores, so filtering was done differently. TCRdb keeps only in-frame clones here, not all; method: immunoSEQ multiplex PCR. V, J and clone size were drawn from that table, and D and trimming were deduced from the DNA. The table records about 820,000 clones, over 90% of them present only once.

This chain joins TRBV18 and TRBJ2-7; 9 bases are a match to TRBD1. The origin of this receptor is a man aged 25-45 years in good health. Sequencing was performed on naive CD8+ T cells sorted from blood. The CDR3 DNA reads as TGTGCCAGCTCACCCGGGACAGGGCTGCGCGAGCAGTACTTC. Translating it yields CASSPGTGLREQYF.